Sequencing of this T cell receptor beta chain was carried out in a study of T cells in Graves' hyperthyroidism and ophthalmopathy. This clonotype appeared many times. V shed 3 bases, J shed 4 bases, and the junction held 4 bases outside the gene matches. The CDR3 consists of 15 residues. For the diagnoses, clinical symptoms, serum thyroxine and TRAb, thyroid ultrasound and orbital computed tomography were used. TCR beta CDR3 sequences were amplified from RNA transcripts. With the HTBI primer set, the TCR CDR3 went through a first round of RT-PCR. TCRdb re-derived calls from the multiplex PCR reads in MiXCR, one entry per CDR3 protein. The table shows fewer than 750,000 distinct CDR3 sequences, with roughly 15% occurring only once.

The receptor was derived from a woman aged 40 to 50 with Graves' ophthalmopathy. Sequencing used blood. V gene TRBV12-3 or TRBV12-4 combines with J gene TRBJ2-5; 11 nucleotides match TRBD2. CDR3 residues: CASSFTSGSRETQYF. Here the CDR3 DNA reads TGTGCCAGCAGTTTCACTAGCGGGAGTCGAGAGACCCAGTACTTC.